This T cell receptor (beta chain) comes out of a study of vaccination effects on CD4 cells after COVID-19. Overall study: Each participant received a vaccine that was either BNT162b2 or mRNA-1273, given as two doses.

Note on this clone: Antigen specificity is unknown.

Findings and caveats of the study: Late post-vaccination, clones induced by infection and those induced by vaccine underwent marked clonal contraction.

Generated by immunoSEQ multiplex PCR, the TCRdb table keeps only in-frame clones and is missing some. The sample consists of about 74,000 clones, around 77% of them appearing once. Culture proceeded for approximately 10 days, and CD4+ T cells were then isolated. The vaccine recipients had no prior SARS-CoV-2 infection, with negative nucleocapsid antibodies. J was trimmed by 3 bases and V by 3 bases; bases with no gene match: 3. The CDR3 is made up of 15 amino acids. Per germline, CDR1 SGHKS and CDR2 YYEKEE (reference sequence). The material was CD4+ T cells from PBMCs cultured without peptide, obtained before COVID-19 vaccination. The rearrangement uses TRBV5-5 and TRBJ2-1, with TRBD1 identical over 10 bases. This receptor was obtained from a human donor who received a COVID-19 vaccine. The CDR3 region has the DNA TGTGCCAGCAGCTCCGGGACAGGGGACTACAATGAGCAGTTCTTC. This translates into CASSSGTGDYNEQFF.